The rows below give T cell receptor beta chains drawn from one sample of a study of blood T cell repertoires in COVID-19. Measured with immunoSEQ multiplex PCR; TCRdb has only the in-frame clones, and not every one. The sample holds just over 150,000 clones, about four fifths seen once. The material sequenced was peripheral blood. The receptors were sampled from a man between 60 and 75 years old with acute or convalescent COVID-19. The CDR3 runs from the conserved cysteine through the conserved F or W. Each record gives: clone size, V gene, J gene, D gene, CDR3 DNA, CDR3 protein. D genes are given only for firm matches. Size tells how often a clone was seen (once, few, many) or the class of an expanded clone, and some rows leave it out.

once,TRBV7-3,TRBJ2-3,TRBD2,TGTGCCAGCAGCTTAACGGGCCCTAGCGGGGATACGCAGTATTTT,CASSLTGPSGDTQYF
-,TRBV7-3,TRBJ2-3,TRBD2,TGTGCCAGCAGCGATAGCGGGGGGCGGCCAGATACGCAGTATTTT,CASSDSGGRPDTQYF
few,TRBV28,TRBJ1-2,-,TGTGCCAGCACCCCCGGAGGGAGTAACTATGGCTACACCTTC,CASTPGGSNYGYTF
-,TRBV15,TRBJ2-6,-,TGTGCCACCAGCAGAGGCTCCAAGTTGAGCTCTGGGGCCAACGTCCTGACTTTC,CATSRGSKLSSGANVLTF
-,TRBV18,TRBJ1-1,TRBD1,TGTGCCAGCTCACCCCGACAGGGAGCTGAAGCTTTCTTT,CASSPRQGAEAFF
-,TRBV19,TRBJ1-1,-,TGTGCCAGTACGCGCCGGGGGGAAACTGAAGCTTTCTTT,CASTRRGETEAFF
-,TRBV27,TRBJ2-7,TRBD1,TGTGCCAGCAGTAGACAGGGGATATTAAACGAGCAGTACTTC,CASSRQGILNEQYF
-,TRBV6-5,TRBJ2-7,-,TGTGCCAGCACCAGGGGCAGGGCAGCCTACGAGCAGTACTTC,CASTRGRAAYEQYF
-,TRBV11-2,TRBJ2-7,TRBD2,TGTGCCAGCAGCCCAGGACTAGCGGGAGGCGCCGAGCAGTACTTC,CASSPGLAGGAEQYF
-,TRBV9,TRBJ2-2,-,TGTGCCAGCAGCGTAGTGGGTGGGGCCACCGGGGAGCTGTTTTTT,CASSVVGGATGELFF
-,TRBV6-4,TRBJ1-1,-,TGTGCCAGCAGTGATTCGGGACTCTTGAACACTGAAGCTTTCTTT,CASSDSGLLNTEAFF
few,TRBV13,TRBJ2-7,-,TGTGCCAGCAGCTTCCGACACTACGAGCAGTACTTC,CASSFRHYEQYF
-,TRBV9,TRBJ2-7,-,TGTGCCAGCAGCCCCTCGGGACTGAGGACCTACGAGCAGTACTTC,CASSPSGLRTYEQYF
-,TRBV5-6,TRBJ1-4,TRBD1,TGTGCCAGCAGTTATTCAACAGGGGTAAGGGAAAAACTGTTTTTT,CASSYSTGVREKLFF
once,TRBV9,TRBJ1-5,TRBD1,TGTGCCAGCAGCCCGGGACAGGCTAGCAATCAGCCCCAGCATTTT,CASSPGQASNQPQHF
-,TRBV7-2,TRBJ2-1,TRBD2,TGTGCCAGCAGCCACCCCCCGGGGTCTAGCGGAGCGCTACAGTTCTTC,CASSHPPGSSGALQFF
-,TRBV3-1/TRBV3-2,TRBJ1-2,-,TGTGCCAGCAGCCAGGGCTTTAAGGGCTACACCTTC,CASSQGFKGYTF
-,TRBV18,TRBJ2-6,-,TGTGCCAGCTCACCCGGGTACTCTGGGGCCAACGTCCTGACTTTC,CASSPGYSGANVLTF
-,TRBV7-8,TRBJ2-3,TRBD2,TGTGCCAGCAGCTTACTAGCGGGGGGGCCAGATACGCAGTATTTT,CASSLLAGGPDTQYF
-,TRBV4-3,TRBJ1-6,TRBD1,TGCGCCAGCAGCCATGGGACAGGGTTTTCACCCCTCCACTTT,CASSHGTGFSPLHF
-,TRBV15,TRBJ2-3,TRBD1,TGTGCCACCAGCAGAGGAGGGGAAACAGGGGGCGCAGATACGCAGTATTTT,CATSRGGETGGADTQYF
few,TRBV5-1,TRBJ2-1,TRBD1,TGCGCCAGCAGCCAACAGGGGGCCCCCTACAATGAGCAGTTCTTC,CASSQQGAPYNEQFF
-,TRBV30,TRBJ2-7,-,TGTGCCTGGAGTGTAAAGGGGCCCTACGAGCAGTACTTC,CAWSVKGPYEQYF
-,TRBV5-1,TRBJ2-1,TRBD2,TGCGCCAGCAGAAAGACTAGCGGGAGCGGGAGTGAGCAGTTCTTC,CASRKTSGSGSEQFF
-,TRBV5-4,TRBJ1-1,TRBD1,TGTGCCAGCAGCTTGGCGCAGGGGGCGTTCACTGAAGCTTTCTTT,CASSLAQGAFTEAFF
-,TRBV28,TRBJ2-7,-,TGTGCCAGCAGTGAGTGGAGGGTATCTCTTTCCGAGCAGTACTTC,CASSEWRVSLSEQYF
-,TRBV6-2/TRBV6-3,TRBJ2-2,TRBD2,TGTGCCAGCAGTTATCCCGGGACTAGCGGGAGGGCGAACACCGGGGAGCTGTTTTTT,CASSYPGTSGRANTGELFF
-,TRBV5-5,TRBJ1-3,TRBD1,TGTGCCAGCAGCTTGGTATTTGGACAGGGCCCTGGAAACACCATATATTTT,CASSLVFGQGPGNTIYF
-,TRBV7-2,TRBJ1-1,-,TGTGCCAGCAGCTTAAAAGCGGGGCTGAACACTGAAGCTTTCTTT,CASSLKAGLNTEAFF
-,TRBV2,TRBJ1-6,-,TGTGCCAGCAGTGAAAGGAGGTCGCTTAATAATTCACCCCTCCACTTT,CASSERRSLNNSPLHF
once,TRBV9,TRBJ2-1,TRBD2,TGTGCCAGCAGCGCAGACATAGCGGGAGGTTACGATGAGCAGTTCTTC,CASSADIAGGYDEQFF
-,TRBV4-2,TRBJ1-4,TRBD1,TGTGCCAGCAGTCCGGGACAGGGGACGACTAATGAAAAACTGTTTTTT,CASSPGQGTTNEKLFF
-,TRBV19,TRBJ2-1,-,TGTGCCAGTAGTATAGATCTATCAGGGGAATCCTACAATGAGCAGTTCTTC,CASSIDLSGESYNEQFF
-,TRBV7-3,TRBJ2-7,-,TGTGCCAGCAGCTCCCTACAGGGCCCTCTCTACGAGCAGTACTTC,CASSSLQGPLYEQYF
once,TRBV4-1,TRBJ2-3,-,TGCGCCAGCAGCACCCAGGGTACAGATACGCAGTATTTT,CASSTQGTDTQYF
-,TRBV5-1,TRBJ2-3,TRBD2,TGCGCCAGCAGCTTTGCGGGAGGATTTTTCGCAGATACGCAGTATTTT,CASSFAGGFFADTQYF
-,TRBV6-6,TRBJ2-3,-,TGTGCCAGTCGGGGGGCGTCAGATACGCAGTATTTT,CASRGASDTQYF
-,TRBV15,TRBJ1-4,TRBD1,TGTGCCACCAGCAGAGAAACAGGGGGAGAAAAACTGTTTTTT,CATSRETGGEKLFF
few,TRBV6-1,TRBJ1-6,-,TGTGCCAGCAGTGTCCAGGGTAGCAGCTATAATTCACCCCTCCACTTT,CASSVQGSSYNSPLHF
-,TRBV2,TRBJ1-4,-,TGTGCCAGCAGGGCAGGGCCGCAGATGGAACTGTTTTTT,CASRAGPQMELFF